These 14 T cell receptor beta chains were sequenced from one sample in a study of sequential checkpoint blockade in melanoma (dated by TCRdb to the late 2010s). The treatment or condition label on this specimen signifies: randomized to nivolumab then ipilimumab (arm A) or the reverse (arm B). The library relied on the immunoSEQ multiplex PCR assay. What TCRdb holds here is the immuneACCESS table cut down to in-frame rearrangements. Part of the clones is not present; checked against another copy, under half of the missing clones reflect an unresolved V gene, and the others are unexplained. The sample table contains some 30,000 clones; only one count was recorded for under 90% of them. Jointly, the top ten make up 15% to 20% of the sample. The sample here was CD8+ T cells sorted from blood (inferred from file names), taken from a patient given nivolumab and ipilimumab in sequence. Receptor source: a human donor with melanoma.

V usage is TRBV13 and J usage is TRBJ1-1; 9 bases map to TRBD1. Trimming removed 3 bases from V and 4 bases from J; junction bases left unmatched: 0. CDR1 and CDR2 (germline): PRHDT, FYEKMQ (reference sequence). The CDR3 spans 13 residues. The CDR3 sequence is CASSLTGGTEAFF. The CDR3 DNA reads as TGTGCCAGCAGCTTGACAGGGGGCACTGAAGCTTTCTTT.

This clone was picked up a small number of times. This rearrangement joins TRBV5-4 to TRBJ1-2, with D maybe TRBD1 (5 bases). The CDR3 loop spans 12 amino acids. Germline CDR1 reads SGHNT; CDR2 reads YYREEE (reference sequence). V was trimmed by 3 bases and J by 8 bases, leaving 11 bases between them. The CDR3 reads CASSWGVLGYTF. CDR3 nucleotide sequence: TGTGCCAGCAGCTGGGGGGTCCTGGGCTACACCTTC. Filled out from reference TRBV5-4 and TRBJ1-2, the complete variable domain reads ETGVTQSPTHLIKTRGQQVTLRCSSQSGHNTVSWYQQALGQGPQFIFQYYREEENGRGNFPPRFSGLQFPNYSSELNVNALELDDSALYLCASSWGVLGYTFGSGTRLTVV.

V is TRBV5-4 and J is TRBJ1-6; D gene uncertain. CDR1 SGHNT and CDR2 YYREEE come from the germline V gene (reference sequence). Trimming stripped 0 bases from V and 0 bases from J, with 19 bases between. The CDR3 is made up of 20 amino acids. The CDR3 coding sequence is TGTGCCAGCAGCTTGGGGTTCGCGGATCAACTGAGCTCCTATAATTCACCCCTCCACTTT. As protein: CASSLGFADQLSSYNSPLHF.

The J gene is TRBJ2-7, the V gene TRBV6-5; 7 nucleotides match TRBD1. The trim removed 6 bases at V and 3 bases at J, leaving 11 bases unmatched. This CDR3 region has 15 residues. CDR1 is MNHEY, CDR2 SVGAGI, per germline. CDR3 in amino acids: CASRTTGETFYEQYF. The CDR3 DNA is TGTGCCAGCAGAACCACAGGGGAAACCTTCTACGAGCAGTACTTC.

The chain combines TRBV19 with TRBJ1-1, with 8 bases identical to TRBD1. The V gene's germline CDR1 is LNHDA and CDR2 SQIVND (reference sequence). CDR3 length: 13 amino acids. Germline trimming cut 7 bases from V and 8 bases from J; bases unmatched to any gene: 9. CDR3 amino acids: CASNPTGAWEAFF. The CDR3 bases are TGTGCCAGTAACCCGACAGGGGCGTGGGAAGCTTTCTTT.

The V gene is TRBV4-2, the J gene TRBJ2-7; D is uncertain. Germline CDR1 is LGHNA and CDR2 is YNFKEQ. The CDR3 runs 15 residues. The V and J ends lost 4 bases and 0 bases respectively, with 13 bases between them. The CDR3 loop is CASSPILLSSYEQYF. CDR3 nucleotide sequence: TGTGCCAGCAGCCCCATCCTATTGAGCTCCTACGAGCAGTACTTC.

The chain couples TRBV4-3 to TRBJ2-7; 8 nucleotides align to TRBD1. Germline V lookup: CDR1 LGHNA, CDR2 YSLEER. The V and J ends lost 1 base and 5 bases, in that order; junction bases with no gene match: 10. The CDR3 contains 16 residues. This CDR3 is CASSQAQTGEIHEQYF. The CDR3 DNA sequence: TGCGCCAGCAGCCAAGCACAGACAGGGGAGATCCACGAGCAGTACTTC.

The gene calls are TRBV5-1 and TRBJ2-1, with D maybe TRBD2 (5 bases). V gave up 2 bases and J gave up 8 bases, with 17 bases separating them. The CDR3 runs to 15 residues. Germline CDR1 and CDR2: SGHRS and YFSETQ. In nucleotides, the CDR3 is TGCGCCAGCAGCTTAGGACTGACCCCAGACTATGAGCAGTTCTTC. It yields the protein CASSLGLTPDYEQFF.

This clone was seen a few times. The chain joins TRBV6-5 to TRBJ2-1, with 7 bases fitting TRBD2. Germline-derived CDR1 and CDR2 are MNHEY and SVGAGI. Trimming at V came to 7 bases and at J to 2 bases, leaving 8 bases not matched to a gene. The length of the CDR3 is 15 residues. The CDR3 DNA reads TGTGCCAGCACGCATGGGGGGGAGACCTACAATGAGCAGTTCTTC. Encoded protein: CASTHGGETYNEQFF.

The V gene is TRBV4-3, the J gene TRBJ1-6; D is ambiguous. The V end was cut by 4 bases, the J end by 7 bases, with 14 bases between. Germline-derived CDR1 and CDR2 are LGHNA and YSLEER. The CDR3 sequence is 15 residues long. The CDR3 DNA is TGCGCCAGCAGCCCTTTGTGGGAGGTGAATTCACCCCTCCACTTT. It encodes CASSPLWEVNSPLHF.

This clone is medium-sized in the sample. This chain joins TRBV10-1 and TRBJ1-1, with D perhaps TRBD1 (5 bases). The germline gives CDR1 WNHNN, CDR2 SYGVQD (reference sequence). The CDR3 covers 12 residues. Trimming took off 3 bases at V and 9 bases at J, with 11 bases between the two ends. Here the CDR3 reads CASSDQGRKAFF. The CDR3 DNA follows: TGCGCCAGCAGTGATCAGGGAAGGAAAGCTTTCTTT.

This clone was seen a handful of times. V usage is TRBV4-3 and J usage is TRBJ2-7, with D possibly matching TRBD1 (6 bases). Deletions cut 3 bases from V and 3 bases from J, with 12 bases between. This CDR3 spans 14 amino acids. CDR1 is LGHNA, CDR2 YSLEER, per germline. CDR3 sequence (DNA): TGCGCCAGCAGCCAGATACAGGGACACTACGAGCAGTACTTC. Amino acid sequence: CASSQIQGHYEQYF.

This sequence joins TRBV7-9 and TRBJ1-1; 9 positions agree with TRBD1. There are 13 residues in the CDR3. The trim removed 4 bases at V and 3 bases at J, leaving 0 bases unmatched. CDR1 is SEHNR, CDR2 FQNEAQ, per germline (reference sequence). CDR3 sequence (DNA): TGTGCCAGCAGCTGGGACAGGGACACTGAAGCTTTCTTT. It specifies CASSWDRDTEAFF.

The chain's CDR3 is CASSYTYEQYF. CDR3 DNA: TGTGCCAGCAGCTACACCTACGAGCAGTACTTC. The chain couples TRBV5-8 to TRBJ2-7; D is unresolved. V lost 3 bases to trimming and J lost 2 bases, with 3 bases between them. The CDR3 covers 11 residues. Germline CDR1 SGHTS, CDR2 YDEGEE.